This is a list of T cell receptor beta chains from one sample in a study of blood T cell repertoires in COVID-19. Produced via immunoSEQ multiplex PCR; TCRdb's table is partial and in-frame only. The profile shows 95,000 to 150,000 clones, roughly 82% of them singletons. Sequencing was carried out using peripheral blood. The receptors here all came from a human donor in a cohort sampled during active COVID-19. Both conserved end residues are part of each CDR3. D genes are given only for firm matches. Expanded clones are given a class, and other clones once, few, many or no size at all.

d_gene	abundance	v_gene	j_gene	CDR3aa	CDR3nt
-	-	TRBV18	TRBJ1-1	CASSPSGAPRAFF	TGTGCCAGCTCACCCTCTGGAGCCCCTAGGGCTTTCTTT
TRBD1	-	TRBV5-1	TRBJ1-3	CASSLGQGVGLGDTIYF	TGCGCCAGCAGCTTAGGACAGGGCGTAGGTCTCGGAGACACCATATATTTT
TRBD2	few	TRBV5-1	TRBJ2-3	CASSLWASGGTDTQYF	TGCGCCAGCAGCTTGTGGGCTAGCGGGGGCACAGATACGCAGTATTTT
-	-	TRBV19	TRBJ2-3	CASSYTRKDTQYF	TGTGCCAGTAGTTACACCCGCAAAGATACGCAGTATTTT
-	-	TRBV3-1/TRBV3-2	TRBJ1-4	CASSPTQSGDEKLFF	TGTGCCAGCAGCCCGACCCAGTCGGGTGATGAAAAACTGTTTTTT
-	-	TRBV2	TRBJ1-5	CASSWQQIQHF	TGTGCCAGCAGTTGGCAACAAATACAGCATTTT
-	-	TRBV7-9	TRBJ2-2	CASSLQQPAVTGELFF	TGTGCCAGCAGCTTACAGCAGCCGGCGGTTACCGGGGAGCTGTTTTTT
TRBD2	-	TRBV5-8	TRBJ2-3	CASTHTGTSSGGTQYF	TGTGCCAGCACCCACACCGGGACTAGCAGCGGGGGTACGCAGTATTTT
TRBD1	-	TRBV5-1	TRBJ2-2	CASSLIDRGLTGELFF	TGCGCCAGCAGCTTAATCGACAGGGGGCTAACCGGGGAGCTGTTTTTT
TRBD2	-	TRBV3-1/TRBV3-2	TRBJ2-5	CASSQYGTRGETQYF	TGTGCCAGCAGCCAATACGGGACTAGAGGAGAGACCCAGTACTTC
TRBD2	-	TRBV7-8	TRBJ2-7	CATGGGGSYEQYF	TGTGCGACTGGGGGGGGAGGGAGCTACGAGCAGTACTTC
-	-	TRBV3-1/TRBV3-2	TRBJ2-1	CASSPLAEPNEQFF	TGTGCCAGCAGCCCATTAGCCGAGCCCAATGAGCAGTTCTTC
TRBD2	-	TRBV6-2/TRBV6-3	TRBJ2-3	CASSYSTLRLAANTDTQYF	TGTGCCAGCAGTTACTCGACGCTGAGACTAGCGGCAAACACAGATACGCAGTATTTT
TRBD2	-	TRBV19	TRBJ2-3	CASRRTSGGRTDTQYF	TGTGCCAGTAGGAGGACTAGCGGGGGGAGGACAGATACGCAGTATTTT
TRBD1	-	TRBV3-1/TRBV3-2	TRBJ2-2	CASSQGDRGHTGKLFF	TGTGCCAGCAGCCAAGGGGACAGGGGGCACACCGGGAAGCTGTTTTTT
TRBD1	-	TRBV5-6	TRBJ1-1	CASSPDRDTEAFF	TGTGCCAGCAGCCCGGACAGGGACACTGAAGCTTTCTTT
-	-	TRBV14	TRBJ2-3	CASSQDEADTQYF	TGTGCCAGCAGCCAAGATGAGGCAGATACGCAGTATTTT
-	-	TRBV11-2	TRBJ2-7	CASSASSYEQYF	TGTGCCAGCAGCGCCAGCTCCTACGAGCAGTACTTC
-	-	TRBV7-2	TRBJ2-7	CASSWGHFVGQYF	TGTGCCAGCAGCTGGGGACACTTCGTTGGGCAGTACTTC
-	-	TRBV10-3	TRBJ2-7	CAISDQGHQYF	TGTGCCATCAGTGACCAGGGGCATCAGTACTTC
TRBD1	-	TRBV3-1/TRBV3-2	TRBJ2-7	CASSQGQGTFYEQYF	TGTGCCAGCAGCCAGGGACAGGGCACCTTCTACGAGCAGTACTTC
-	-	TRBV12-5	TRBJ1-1	CASGLAVNTEAFF	TGTGCTAGTGGTTTGGCGGTGAACACTGAAGCTTTCTTT
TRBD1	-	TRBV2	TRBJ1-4	CASSRDRAPNEKLFF	TGTGCCAGCAGTCGAGACAGGGCGCCTAATGAAAAACTGTTTTTT
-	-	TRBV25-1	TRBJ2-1	CASSPGHNNEQFF	TGTGCCAGCAGCCCGGGACATAACAATGAGCAGTTCTTC
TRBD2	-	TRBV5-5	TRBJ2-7	CASSFGAGGISYEQYF	TGTGCCAGCAGCTTCGGGGCGGGGGGGATCTCCTACGAGCAGTACTTC
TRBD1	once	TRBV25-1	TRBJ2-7	CASSGTGGSYEQYF	TGTGCCAGCAGTGGGACAGGGGGCTCCTACGAGCAGTACTTC
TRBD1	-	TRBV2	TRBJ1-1	CASSTGQGITEAFF	TGTGCCAGCTCGACTGGACAGGGGATCACTGAAGCTTTCTTT
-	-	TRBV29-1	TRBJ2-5	CSVKLTAPGTQYF	TGCAGCGTTAAACTGACGGCGCCGGGGACCCAGTACTTC
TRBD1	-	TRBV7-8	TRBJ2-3	CASSPVWTGTDTQYF	TGTGCCAGCAGCCCCGTGTGGACAGGGACAGATACGCAGTATTTT
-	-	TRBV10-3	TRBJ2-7	CAISPGPSGLGSYEQYF	TGTGCCATCAGCCCAGGCCCAAGCGGGTTAGGCTCCTACGAGCAGTACTTC
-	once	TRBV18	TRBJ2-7	CASSPGGGAYEQYF	TGTGCCAGCTCCCCTGGTGGCGGGGCCTACGAGCAGTACTTC
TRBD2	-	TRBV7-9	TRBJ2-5	CASRPPSGGAGGQETQYF	TGTGCCAGCAGGCCCCCTAGCGGGGGGGCCGGTGGGCAAGAGACCCAGTACTTC
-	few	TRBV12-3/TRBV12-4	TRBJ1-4	CASSRGNGEKLFF	TGTGCCAGCAGTCGGGGGAACGGGGAAAAACTGTTTTTT
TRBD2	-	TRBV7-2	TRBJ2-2	CASSLVSTGGTGELFF	TGTGCCAGCAGCTTAGTATCTACGGGGGGCACCGGGGAGCTGTTTTTT
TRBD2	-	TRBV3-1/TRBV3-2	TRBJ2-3	CASSQDGTSGLADTQYF	TGTGCCAGCAGCCAAGATGGGACTAGCGGGTTGGCAGATACGCAGTATTTT
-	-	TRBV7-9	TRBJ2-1	CASSLAAQTNEQFF	TGTGCCAGCAGCTTAGCGGCACAGACCAATGAGCAGTTCTTC
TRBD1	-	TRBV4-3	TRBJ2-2	CASDRGPGSGELFF	TGCGCCAGCGACAGGGGGCCCGGTTCCGGGGAGCTGTTTTTT
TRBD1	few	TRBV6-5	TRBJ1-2	CASSRGPYGYTF	TGTGCCAGCAGCAGGGGGCCTTATGGCTACACCTTC
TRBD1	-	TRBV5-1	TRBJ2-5	CATRDRVQETQYF	TGCGCCACCAGAGACAGGGTCCAAGAGACCCAGTACTTC
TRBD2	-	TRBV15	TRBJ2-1	CATSAAGGAHEQFF	TGTGCCACCAGCGCAGCGGGGGGGGCACATGAGCAGTTCTTC
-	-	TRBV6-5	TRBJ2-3	CASTPEGSLTDTQYF	TGTGCCAGCACCCCGGAGGGCTCCCTCACAGATACGCAGTATTTT
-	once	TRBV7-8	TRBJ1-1	CASSLATVNTEAFF	TGTGCCAGCAGCTTAGCGACAGTGAACACTGAAGCTTTCTTT
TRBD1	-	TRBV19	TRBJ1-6	CASTTGTANSPLHF	TGTGCCAGTACCACCGGGACAGCTAATTCACCCCTCCACTTT
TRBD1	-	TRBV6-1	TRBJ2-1	CASSDIQGFYNEQFF	TGTGCCAGCAGTGACATACAGGGGTTCTACAATGAGCAGTTCTTC
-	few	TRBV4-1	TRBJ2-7	CASSFRENSYEQYF	TGCGCCAGCAGCTTCCGGGAAAATTCCTACGAGCAGTACTTC
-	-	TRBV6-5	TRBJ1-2	CASSYSMGAVAYGYTF	TGTGCCAGCAGTTACTCGATGGGGGCCGTCGCCTATGGCTACACCTTC
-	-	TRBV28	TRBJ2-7	CATEGGVYEQYF	TGTGCCACCGAAGGGGGGGTCTACGAGCAGTACTTC
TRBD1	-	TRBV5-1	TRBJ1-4	CASSPGQGSEKLFF	TGCGCCAGCAGCCCCGGACAGGGGAGTGAAAAACTGTTTTTT
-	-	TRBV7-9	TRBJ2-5	CASRGYRGASETQYF	TGTGCCAGCAGGGGTTATCGGGGAGCCTCGGAGACCCAGTACTTC
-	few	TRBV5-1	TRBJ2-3	CASVRGGPADTQYF	TGCGCCAGCGTCCGAGGAGGGCCGGCGGATACGCAGTATTTT
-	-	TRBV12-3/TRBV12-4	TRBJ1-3	CASSSGGNTIYF	TGTGCCAGCAGTTCAGGGGGAAACACCATATATTTT
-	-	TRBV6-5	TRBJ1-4	CASSYSPGGSNEKLFF	TGTGCCAGCAGTTACTCACCAGGAGGTTCGAATGAAAAACTGTTTTTT
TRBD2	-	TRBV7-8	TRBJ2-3	CASSLGLAGGRTDTQYF	TGTGCCAGCAGCTTAGGTCTCGCGGGAGGTAGAACAGATACGCAGTATTTT
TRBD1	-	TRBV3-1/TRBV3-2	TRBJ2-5	CASSQWGQQGETVGETQYF	TGTGCCAGCAGCCAATGGGGGCAACAGGGGGAAACGGTAGGAGAGACCCAGTACTTC
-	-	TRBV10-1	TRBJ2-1	CASGESGREQFF	TGCGCCAGCGGAGAGAGCGGTAGGGAGCAGTTCTTC
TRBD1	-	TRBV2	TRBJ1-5	CASSAGTGYQPQHF	TGTGCCAGCAGTGCCGGGACAGGGTACCAGCCCCAGCATTTT
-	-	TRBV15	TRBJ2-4	CATSPAFGDIQYF	TGTGCCACCAGCCCCGCGTTTGGAGACATTCAGTACTTC
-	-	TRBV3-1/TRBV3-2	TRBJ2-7	CASSLGGAGANYEQYF	TGTGCCAGCAGCCTAGGGGGGGCAGGAGCCAATTACGAGCAGTACTTC
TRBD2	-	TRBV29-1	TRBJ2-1	CSVAPTLAGARSSYNEQFF	TGCAGCGTTGCGCCTACCTTAGCGGGGGCCCGGAGCTCCTACAATGAGCAGTTCTTC